This T cell receptor (beta chain) was found in a study of shared clonotypes between healthy human individuals. Study-level information: Contributing individuals were a couple of females and a few males aged 18 to 49.

Germline CDR1 reads SGHRS; CDR2 reads YFSETQ. There are 15 residues in the CDR3. The V end lost 5 bases, the J end lost 4 bases, and 19 bases lay between the germline ends. Study results and caveats: Naive subsets usually exceeded memory subsets in estimated richness. All-four-donor shared clonotypes had higher generation probabilities than non-shared clonotypes did.

Execution of the assay was at deep level. Method: immunoSEQ multiplex PCR; TCRdb's copy keeps in-frame clones and lacks some. Of a few million clones in the sample, just under 95% were seen once. As to this clone: Its antigen remains unknown.

Input material: naive CD4+ T cells from PBMCs. The subset was: CD45RA+ positively selected. This TCR was sampled from a man aged 18 to 30 in good health. Some clones in this sample may be carry-over from other donors' samples. The chain has TRBV5-1 and TRBJ2-7; the D gene could be TRBD1 or TRBD2 (5 bases each). The CDR3 DNA is TGCGCCAGCAGGACGTTGGCAGGGAGTCGGTACGAGCAGTACTTC. Amino acid sequence: CASRTLAGSRYEQYF.